The 2 T cell receptor beta chains in this list originate from one sample, sequenced in a study of control samples from healthy donors and cancer patients. Only in-frame clones appear in the TCRdb table, and some are missing; sequencing was by immunoSEQ multiplex PCR. Among 150,000 to 200,000 clones listed, 85% to 90% were seen once. Sample: blood. These receptors were collected from a man aged 25 to 40 in good health.

The rearrangement uses TRBV7-2 and TRBJ2-1; maybe TRBD1 (6 bases). V lost 6 bases, J lost 6 bases, and 6 bases lay in between. Looked up from germline, CDR1 is SGHTA and CDR2 is FQGNSA. This CDR3 spans 11 amino acids. Here the CDR3 DNA reads TGTGCCAGCAGGACAGGCAATGAGCAGTTCTTC. It encodes CASRTGNEQFF.

Only one count was recorded for this clone. The chain links TRBV4-1 to TRBJ2-1, with 9 bases matching TRBD2. Trimming cost V 1 base and J 7 bases; bases outside gene matches: 5. CDR1 and CDR2 (germline): MGHRA, YSYEKL. The CDR3 totals 15 residues. Here the CDR3 reads CASSQVFAGGNEQFF. The CDR3 region has the DNA TGCGCCAGCAGCCAAGTATTTGCGGGAGGGAATGAGCAGTTCTTC.